This note documents a single TCR beta chain sequence. TCRdb keeps only in-frame clones here, not all; method: immunoSEQ multiplex PCR. The profile covers around 80,000 clones, with around 92% appearing a single time and about 5.5% taken by the ten largest. This sample is part of a study of control samples from healthy donors and cancer patients. The CDR3 is 13 residues long. The germline gives CDR1 SGHTA, CDR2 FQGNSA. Trimming took off 3 bases at V and 3 bases at J, with 6 bases between the two ends. The TCR originated in a man aged 50 or older in good health. This chain joins TRBV7-2 and TRBJ2-1; D is undetermined. The material sequenced was blood. Here the CDR3 DNA reads TGTGCCAGCAGCTTGTCTAACTACAATGAGCAGTTCTTC. It translates to CASSLSNYNEQFF. Supplemented by reference TRBV7-2 and TRBJ2-1, the full variable domain reads GAGVSQSPSNKVTEKGKDVELRCDPISGHTALYWYRQSLGQGLEFLIYFQGNSAPDKSGLPSDRFSAERTGGSVSTLTIQRTQQEDSAVYLCASSLSNYNEQFFGPGTRLTVL.